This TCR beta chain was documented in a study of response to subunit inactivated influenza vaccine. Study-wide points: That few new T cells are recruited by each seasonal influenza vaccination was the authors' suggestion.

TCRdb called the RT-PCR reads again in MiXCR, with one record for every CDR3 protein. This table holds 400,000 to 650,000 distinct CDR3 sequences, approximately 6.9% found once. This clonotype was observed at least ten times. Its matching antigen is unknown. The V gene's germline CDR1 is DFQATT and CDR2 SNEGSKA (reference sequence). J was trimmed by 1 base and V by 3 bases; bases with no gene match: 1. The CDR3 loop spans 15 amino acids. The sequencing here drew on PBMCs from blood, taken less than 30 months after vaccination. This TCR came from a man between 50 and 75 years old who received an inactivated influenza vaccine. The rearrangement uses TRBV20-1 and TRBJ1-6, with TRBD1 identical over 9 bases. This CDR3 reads CSARDRGSYNSPLHF. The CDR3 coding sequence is TGCAGTGCTAGGGACAGGGGATCCTATAATTCACCCCTCCACTTT.